Listed below are T cell receptor beta chains from one sample, sequenced in a study of cytomegalovirus exposure and HLA in healthy donors. Using immunoSEQ multiplex PCR, the repertoire was profiled, and TCRdb retains in-frame clones only, with some absent. The data hold about 120,000 clones, with approximately 72% observed a single time. The sample taken for sequencing was PBMCs. The source is a man aged 18 to 29 in good health and CMV-seronegative. CDR3s include the opening cysteine and the closing phenylalanine or tryptophan. A D gene is named only where the DNA matches it firmly. For some rows the clone size is stated as once, few or many, or as a class when expanded; others skip it.

J gene | V gene | D gene | clone size | CDR3 protein | CDR3 DNA
TRBJ2-7 | TRBV9 | TRBD2 | NA | CASSVAGLAGDEQYF | TGTGCCAGCAGCGTAGCGGGACTAGCGGGAGACGAGCAGTACTTC
TRBJ2-3 | TRBV7-9 | TRBD2 | NA | CASSPRGARGFTDTQYF | TGTGCCAGCAGTCCCCGGGGTGCGCGGGGGTTCACAGATACGCAGTATTTT
TRBJ2-1 | TRBV5-1 | TRBD1 | few | CASSSGQGASNEQFF | TGCGCCAGCAGCTCTGGACAGGGGGCGAGCAATGAGCAGTTCTTC
TRBJ2-7 | TRBV19 | TRBD2 | NA | CASSRSGRDHEQYF | TGTGCCAGTAGTCGTAGCGGGAGGGATCACGAGCAGTACTTC
TRBJ2-3 | TRBV29-1 | NA | NA | CSVGGDISTDTQYF | TGCAGCGTTGGTGGGGACATCAGCACAGATACGCAGTATTTT
TRBJ1-6 | TRBV27 | TRBD1 | NA | CASSPTGGGSPLHF | TGTGCCAGCAGCCCGACAGGGGGAGGATCACCCCTCCACTTT
TRBJ2-3 | TRBV4-3 | NA | NA | CASSQDPGTTDTQYF | TGCGCCAGCAGCCAAGATCCGGGAACCACAGATACGCAGTATTTT
TRBJ2-7 | TRBV6-1 | TRBD2 | NA | CASSEVLAGGSYEQYF | TGTGCCAGCAGTGAGGTACTAGCGGGAGGGTCCTACGAGCAGTACTTC
TRBJ2-7 | TRBV5-4 | TRBD1 | NA | CASSLPDRAGYEQYF | TGTGCCAGCAGCTTACCGGACAGGGCGGGCTACGAGCAGTACTTC
TRBJ2-7 | TRBV19 | NA | NA | CASSPAVAGYEQYF | TGTGCCAGTAGCCCTGCCGTGGCGGGCTACGAGCAGTACTTC
TRBJ1-1 | TRBV6-6 | NA | NA | CASSLRTANASEAFF | TGTGCCAGCAGTTTGAGGACAGCTAATGCTAGTGAAGCTTTCTTT
TRBJ1-2 | TRBV6-1 | TRBD1 | NA | CAVGGGDREYGYTF | TGTGCCGTTGGAGGGGGAGACAGGGAGTATGGCTACACCTTC